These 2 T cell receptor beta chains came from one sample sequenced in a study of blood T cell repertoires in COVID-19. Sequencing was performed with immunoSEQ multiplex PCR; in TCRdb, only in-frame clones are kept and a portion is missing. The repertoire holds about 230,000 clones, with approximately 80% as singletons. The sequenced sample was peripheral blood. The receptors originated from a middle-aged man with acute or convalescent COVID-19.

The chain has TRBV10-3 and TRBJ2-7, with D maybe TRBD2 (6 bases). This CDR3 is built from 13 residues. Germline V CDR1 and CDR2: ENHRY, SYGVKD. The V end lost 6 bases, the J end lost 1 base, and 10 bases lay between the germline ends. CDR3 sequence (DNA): TGTGCCATCAGACTAGCTGAATCCTACGAGCAGTACTTC. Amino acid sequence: CAIRLAESYEQYF.

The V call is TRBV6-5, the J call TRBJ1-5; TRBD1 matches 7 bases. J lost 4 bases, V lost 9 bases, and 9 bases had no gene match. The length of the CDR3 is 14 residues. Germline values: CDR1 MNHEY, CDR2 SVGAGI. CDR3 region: CASLPTGNNQPQHF. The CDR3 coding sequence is TGTGCCAGTCTACCGACAGGGAATAATCAGCCCCAGCATTTT.